This T cell receptor (beta chain) comes out of a study of T cell repertoires in cytomegalovirus infection. CDR3 length: 19 residues. Deletions cut 0 bases from V and 7 bases from J, with 25 bases between. Germline-derived CDR1 and CDR2 are SGHDN and FVKESK. This clonotype was seen more than once but under ten times. What it binds is not known. From the reads, TCRdb called clonotypes with MiXCR, one entry per CDR3 protein. Found here are approximately 590,000 distinct CDR3 sequences, 40% of them singletons; the top ten hold more than 40%. This TCR was recovered from a human donor in good health (CMV status not recorded). Some clones in this sample may be carry-over from other donors' samples. The starting material was cultured PBMCs, obtained from culture after CMV antigen stimulation. The rearrangement joins TRBV14 to TRBJ2-1; D is perhaps TRBD2 (5 bases). The CDR3 DNA is TGTGCCAGCAGCCAAGATCGGTCCACGGCTATTATTAGAGGGAATGAGCAGTTCTTC. It specifies CASSQDRSTAIIRGNEQFF.